What follows are 30 T cell receptor beta chains derived from one specimen sequenced in a study of shared T cell receptors in the human thymus. Profiled with immunoSEQ multiplex PCR; TCRdb holds only in-frame clones, not every one. This table has about 660,000 clones, around 87% appearing once. These data were also reused for a study on human thymus T cells.

Sequencing input: thymocytes. All receptors come from a boy under three years old with a congenital heart defect.

This clone occurred a few times. This chain uses TRBV6-1 with TRBJ2-7, with a weak D call TRBD2 (6 bases). V lost 3 bases and J lost 3, with 15 bases in between. The CDR3 length is 15 residues. Germline values: CDR1 MNHNS, CDR2 SASEGT. The CDR3 DNA reads TGTGCCAGCAGTGATACCCGTCGGGGGTGCTACGAGCAGTACTTC. Translating it yields CASSDTRRGCYEQYF.

The chain employs TRBV30 and TRBJ2-1; D is ambiguous. This CDR3 spans 15 amino acids. Germline V gene sequence: CDR1 GTSNPN, CDR2 SVGIG (reference sequence). Trimming took off 0 bases at V and 6 bases at J, with 15 bases between the two ends. This CDR3 reads CAWSVGGIHRNEQFF. CDR3 coding DNA: TGTGCCTGGAGTGTCGGCGGTATACATCGCAATGAGCAGTTCTTC.

The chain recombines TRBV7-6 with TRBJ1-1; tentatively, D is TRBD1 (6 bases). Germline V gives CDR1 SGHVS, CDR2 FNYEAQ. V lost 2 bases, J lost 1 base, and 14 bases lay in between. CDR3 size: 16 residues. The CDR3: CASSLLVARGNTEAFF. In DNA form, the CDR3 reads TGTGCCAGCAGCTTATTAGTGGCCAGGGGGAACACTGAAGCTTTCTTT.

The chain has TRBV7-8 and TRBJ2-7; 9 nucleotides agree with TRBD1. CDR3 length: 16 residues. V lost 4 bases to trimming and J lost 2 bases; unmatched junction nucleotides: 9. Germline loops: CDR1 SGHVS, CDR2 FQNEAQ. DNA for the CDR3: TGTGCCAGCAGCTGCGAACGGGACAGGGAGCCCTACGAGCAGTACTTC. Protein: CASSCERDREPYEQYF.

The chain links TRBV4-2 to TRBJ1-1; D is unresolved. The CDR3 consists of 14 residues. The V and J ends lost 4 bases and 3 bases respectively, with 12 bases between them. Germline V CDR1 and CDR2: LGHNA, YNFKEQ. CDR3 sequence: CASSLRRRDTEAFF. DNA of the CDR3: TGTGCCAGCAGCCTACGTCGGCGGGACACTGAAGCTTTCTTT.

DNA for the CDR3: TGTGCCAGCAGTCCCAGGGGAGGGGGGGACTATGGCTACACCTTC. Its translation is CASSPRGGGDYGYTF. The chain is built from TRBV28 and TRBJ1-2; maybe TRBD1 (6 bases). CDR1 is MDHEN and CDR2 is SYDVKM in the germline V gene. This CDR3 has 15 amino acids. V was pared by 5 bases and J by 3 bases, with 16 bases between.

V usage is TRBV19 and J usage is TRBJ2-2; 12 positions match TRBD1. The length of the CDR3 is 19 residues. Losses at the gene ends were 3 bases for V and 2 bases for J; bases not matched to a gene: 10. Germline V gene lookup returns CDR1 LNHDA and CDR2 SQIVND (reference sequence). The CDR3, as DNA: TGTGCCAGTAGTATGTGCGGGGGACAGGGGGCCTCTAACACCGGGGAGCTGTTTTTT. This codes for CASSMCGGQGASNTGELFF.

This clone has only one observation. The chain joins TRBV28 to TRBJ2-1; D unclear. Trimming removed 3 bases from V and 0 bases from J, with 12 bases in between. The CDR3 sequence is 16 residues long. The germline V gene encodes CDR1 MDHEN and CDR2 SYDVKM. The CDR3 sequence: CASSFALLPSYNEQFF. In DNA, the CDR3 is TGTGCCAGCAGTTTTGCACTACTCCCCTCCTACAATGAGCAGTTCTTC.

This clone showed up just once. The chain is built from TRBV5-1 and TRBJ2-7; weak D call: TRBD2 (6 bases). The length of the CDR3 is 14 residues. V was clipped by 0 bases and J by 3 bases, with 10 bases between them. Germline values: CDR1 SGHRS, CDR2 YFSETQ. The CDR3 bases are TGCGCCAGCAGCTTGGCGCGGGATTTCTACGAGCAGTACTTC. Its protein is CASSLARDFYEQYF.

This clone occurred a few times. This chain links TRBV4-3 with TRBJ1-5; 7 bases match TRBD1. The CDR3 has 15 amino acids. The germline gives CDR1 LGHNA, CDR2 YSLEER. J was trimmed by 2 bases and V by 3 bases; bases with no gene match: 4. CDR3 sequence: CASSQDRIGNQPQHF. The CDR3 nucleotides read TGCGCCAGCAGCCAGGACAGGATCGGCAATCAGCCCCAGCATTTT.

The CDR3 here is CASSGAGSTDTQYF. The CDR3 DNA sequence: TGTGCCAGTTCCGGGGCGGGGTCCACAGATACGCAGTATTTT. The chain joins TRBV27 to TRBJ2-3; D possibly corresponds to TRBD2 (6 bases). Germline V gene lookup returns CDR1 MNHEY and CDR2 SMNVEV (reference sequence). V was shortened by 9 bases and J by 2 bases, with 15 bases between the two germline ends. The CDR3 spans 14 residues.

This clone has only a few counts. CDR3 sequence (DNA): TGTGCCAGCAGTGGGGACAGGGGGCGAGGAGGCTACACCTTC. Protein: CASSGDRGRGGYTF. This rearrangement joins TRBV6-1 to TRBJ1-2, with 12 bases identical to TRBD1. The junction had 5 bases not matched to a gene; V was cut back by 4 bases and J by 8 bases. CDR1 MNHNS and CDR2 SASEGT come from the germline V gene. CDR3 length equals 14 residues.

The J gene is TRBJ2-1, the V gene TRBV28, with TRBD2 identical over 12 bases. This CDR3 is 18 amino acids long. Germline trimming cut 5 bases from V and 4 bases from J; bases unmatched to any gene: 12. The V gene's germline CDR1 is MDHEN and CDR2 SYDVKM. CDR3 residues: CASSTKKGTSGGYNEQFF. CDR3 coding DNA: TGTGCCAGCAGTACTAAAAAGGGAACTAGCGGGGGGTACAATGAGCAGTTCTTC.

This chain connects TRBV27 to TRBJ2-7, with 8 bases aligning to TRBD2. Looked up from germline, CDR1 is MNHEY and CDR2 is SMNVEV (reference sequence). Trimming removed 8 bases from V and 5 bases from J; junction bases left unmatched: 8. CDR3 length: 13 residues. Here the CDR3 DNA reads TGTGCCAGCCAACAAGCGGGAGTCGACGAGCAGTACTTC. Translating gives CASQQAGVDEQYF.

The rearrangement uses TRBV7-9 and TRBJ2-7, with D unclear. CDR1 and CDR2 (germline): SEHNR, FQNEAQ (reference sequence). The germline V and J ends were trimmed by 1 base and 5 bases, with 3 bases remaining between them. The CDR3 spans 11 residues. CDR3 amino acids: CASSLEHEQYF. The CDR3 coding sequence is TGTGCCAGCAGCTTAGAGCACGAGCAGTACTTC.

The chain has TRBV10-3 and TRBJ2-2; 9 bases align to TRBD1. Trimming at V came to 10 bases and at J to 4 bases, leaving 7 bases not matched to a gene. Germline V lookup: CDR1 ENHRY, CDR2 SYGVKD. This CDR3 has 14 amino acids. The CDR3 here is CATLGQGSTGELFF. The CDR3, as DNA: TGTGCCACCTTAGGACAGGGGAGCACCGGGGAGCTGTTTTTT.

The genes are TRBV6-1 and TRBJ1-3; maybe TRBD1 (6 bases). The CDR3 spans 18 residues. Germline CDR1 is MNHNS and CDR2 is SASEGT. Trimming took off 2 bases at V and 0 bases at J, with 17 bases between the two ends. In DNA, the CDR3 is TGTGCCAGCAGTGAAAGAAGGGGGATAGGGGACTCTGGAAACACCATATATTTT. Its translation: CASSERRGIGDSGNTIYF.

The chain recombines TRBV6-5 with TRBJ1-2; D gene unclear. The CDR3 covers 16 residues. Deletions cut 4 bases from V and 2 bases from J, with 17 bases between. CDR1 is MNHEY, CDR2 SVGAGI, per germline. The chain's CDR3 is CASSSGELNPNYGYTF. The CDR3 DNA reads as TGTGCCAGCAGTTCCGGGGAACTTAATCCAAACTATGGCTACACCTTC.

V gene TRBV19 combines with J gene TRBJ2-1; 10 nucleotides match TRBD1. The germline CDR1 and CDR2 sequences are LNHDA and SQIVND (reference sequence). The CDR3 length is 15 residues. Germline trimming cut 6 bases from V and 12 bases from J; bases unmatched to any gene: 14. CDR3 bases: TGTGCCAGTAGGAACCGGGACAGGGGCACCAGGGGGCAGTTCTTC. Protein: CASRNRDRGTRGQFF.

The rearrangement joins TRBV2 to TRBJ1-4; TRBD1 agrees at 8 bases. This CDR3 contains 15 residues. CDR1 is SNHLY and CDR2 is FYNNEI in the germline V gene. Trimming at V came to 2 bases and at J to 7 bases, leaving 6 bases not matched to a gene. The CDR3 DNA reads TGTGCCAGCAGTGAAAGGGGGACAGGCGGTGAAAAACTGTTTTTT. Protein sequence: CASSERGTGGEKLFF.

The chain carries TRBV9 and TRBJ2-7; weak D call: TRBD1 (7 bases). The germline V and J ends were trimmed by 1 base and 5 bases, with 16 bases remaining between them. Germline V gene lookup returns CDR1 SGDLS and CDR2 YYNGEE. The length of the CDR3 is 15 residues. As DNA, the CDR3 is TGTGCCAGCAGCGTACAGGGCAGGGGGGCCGACGAGCAGTACTTC. Translating it yields CASSVQGRGADEQYF.

The chain carries TRBV14 and TRBJ1-2; weak D call: TRBD1 (5 bases). Germline loops: CDR1 SGHDN, CDR2 FVKESK. This CDR3 comprises 16 residues. Trimming cost V 4 bases and J 0 bases, with 15 bases left between them. The CDR3 coding sequence is TGTGCCAGCAGCCGAGCAACAGGTACCACTAACTATGGCTACACCTTC. Translated: CASSRATGTTNYGYTF.

The rearrangement joins TRBV7-7 to TRBJ2-5, with TRBD2 matching over 8 bases. After removal of 5 bases from V and 3 bases from J, the junction contained 8 bases not matched to a gene. The CDR3 has 15 amino acids. Germline CDR1 is SSHAT and CDR2 is FNYEAQ (reference sequence). The CDR3 sequence: CASSRLLADEETQYF. The CDR3 coding sequence is TGTGCCAGCAGCCGCCTACTAGCGGATGAAGAGACCCAGTACTTC. The full variable domain, rest sourced from reference TRBV7-7 and TRBJ2-5, is GAGVSQSPRYKVTKRGQDVTLRCDPISSHATLYWYQQALGQGPEFLTYFNYEAQPDKSGLPSDRFSAERPEGSISTLTIQRTEQRDSAMYRCASSRLLADEETQYFGPGTRLLVL.

The chain recombines TRBV29-1 with TRBJ2-5, with 7 bases that match TRBD2. Per the germline V gene, CDR1 is SQVTM and CDR2 is ANQGSEA. V trimming: 8 bases; J trimming: 0 bases; junction bases outside the gene matches: 6. The CDR3 covers 13 residues. CDR3 protein: CSSVGGDQETQYF. The DNA for the CDR3 is TGCAGCTCGGTGGGAGGGGACCAAGAGACCCAGTACTTC.

This clone appeared a few times. This chain links TRBV6-1 with TRBJ2-2; D may be TRBD2 (6 bases). The CDR3 length is 15 residues. Looked up from germline, CDR1 is MNHNS and CDR2 is SASEGT. V was trimmed by 6 bases and J by 1 base, leaving 12 bases between them. This CDR3 reads CASSPLGGNTGELFF. CDR3 DNA: TGTGCCAGCAGCCCGTTGGGGGGGAACACCGGGGAGCTGTTTTTT.

The sample holds one count of this clone. The chain combines TRBV28 with TRBJ2-3, with D perhaps TRBD2 (5 bases). V was trimmed by 4 bases and J by 2 bases, leaving 7 bases between them. The CDR3 has 13 amino acids. Germline assignment: CDR1 MDHEN and CDR2 SYDVKM. CDR3 region: CASSYGITDTQYF. The CDR3 DNA follows: TGTGCCAGCAGTTACGGGATCACAGATACGCAGTATTTT.

The J gene is TRBJ2-2, the V gene TRBV28; unclear D gene. The germline V gene encodes CDR1 MDHEN and CDR2 SYDVKM. CDR3 size: 16 residues. The V gene lost 6 bases and the J gene lost 7 bases, with 21 bases spanning the gap. The CDR3 protein is CASSPRPPSIGGELFF. DNA of the CDR3: TGTGCCAGCAGCCCCCGGCCTCCTAGTATCGGCGGGGAGCTGTTTTTT.

This CDR3 reads CASSSLTGAPNTEAFF. DNA for the CDR3: TGCGCCAGCAGCTCCCTGACAGGGGCACCGAACACTGAAGCTTTCTTT. The rearrangement joins TRBV5-1 to TRBJ1-1; 8 positions match TRBD1. CDR3 length: 16 residues. V was clipped by 3 bases and J by 1 base; unmatched bases: 8. Germline assignment: CDR1 SGHRS and CDR2 YFSETQ. Full variable domain (rest looked up from reference TRBV5-1 and TRBJ1-1): KAGVTQTPRYLIKTRGQQVTLSCSPISGHRSVSWYQQTPGQGLQFLFEYFSETQRNKGNFPGRFSGRQFSNSRSEMNVSTLELGDSALYLCASSSLTGAPNTEAFFGQGTRLTVV.

The rearrangement uses TRBV19 and TRBJ1-2, with 10 bases lining up with TRBD1. The CDR3 is 15 residues long. V shed 4 bases, J shed 3 bases, and the junction held 5 bases outside the gene matches. CDR1 and CDR2 from the germline V gene are LNHDA and SQIVND (reference sequence). CDR3 nucleotides: TGTGCCAGTAGTAAACCGGGACAGGGGTACTATGGCTACACCTTC. Its translation is CASSKPGQGYYGYTF.

The chain joins TRBV25-1 to TRBJ1-1, with 11 nucleotides matching TRBD1. V shed 5 bases and J 7 bases; nucleotides not matched to a gene: 12. The CDR3 is made up of 16 amino acids. The V gene's germline CDR1 is MGHDK and CDR2 SYGVNS. In DNA, the CDR3 is TGTGCCAGCAGTCCCCAATGGACAGGGGGCAGAGGTGAAGCTTTCTTT. This encodes CASSPQWTGGRGEAFF. Full variable domain (remainder filled in from reference TRBV25-1 and TRBJ1-1): EADIYQTPRYLVIGTGKKITLECSQTMGHDKMYWYQQDPGMELHLIHYSYGVNSTEKGDLSSESTVSRIRTEHFPLTLESARPSHTSQYLCASSPQWTGGRGEAFFGQGTRLTVV.